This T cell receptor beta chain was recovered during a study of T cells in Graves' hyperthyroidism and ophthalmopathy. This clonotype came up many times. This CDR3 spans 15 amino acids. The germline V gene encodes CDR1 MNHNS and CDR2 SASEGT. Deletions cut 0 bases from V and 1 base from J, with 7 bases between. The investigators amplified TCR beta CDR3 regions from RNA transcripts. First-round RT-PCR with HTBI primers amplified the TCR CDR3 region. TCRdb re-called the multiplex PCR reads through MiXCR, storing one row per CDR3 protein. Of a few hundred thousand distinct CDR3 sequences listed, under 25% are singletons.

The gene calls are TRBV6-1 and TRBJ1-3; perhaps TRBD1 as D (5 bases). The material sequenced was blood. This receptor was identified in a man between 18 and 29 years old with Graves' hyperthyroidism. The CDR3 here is CASSEASGSGNTIYF. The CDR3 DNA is TGTGCCAGCAGTGAAGCGTCAGGGTCTGGAAACACCATATATTTT.